The sequence of this TCR beta chain was determined in a study of blood T cell repertoires in COVID-19. Overall study context: Specimens from acute and convalescent COVID-19 originated in the United States, Italy and Spain. Sources were T cells, B-cell-depleted T cells, or PBMCs; the material itself was cDNA or gDNA.

This CDR3 is built from 16 residues. Per the authors' pipeline: Estimates of nucleated cell counts were drawn from the amplification of reference gene primers. Clones were read by immunoSEQ multiplex PCR, and TCRdb kept only the in-frame ones, dropping some. The V and J calls and clone size come from that table; D and trimming were worked out from the DNA. The sample holds approximately 150,000 clones, approximately 87% seen once. Specimen: peripheral blood. The chain couples TRBV21-1 to TRBJ1-6. TRBV21-1 is reported as a pseudogene. The sequence was collected from a man older than 75 with acute or convalescent COVID-19. CDR3 coding DNA: TGTGCCAGCAGCAAAGTACGAGGTTACTATAATTCACCCCTCCACTTT. Protein: CASSKVRGYYNSPLHF.